One T cell receptor beta chain is described in this entry. Its antigen is unidentified. Looked up from germline, CDR1 is LNHDA and CDR2 is SQIVND (reference sequence). CDR3 size: 15 residues. The V end lost 1 base, the J end lost 6 bases, and 15 bases lay between the germline ends. These data belong to a study of regulatory T cells in long-lasting Graves disease. Study in general: Newly diagnosed Graves' patients took antithyroid drugs under 3 months. Findings of the study overall: What was studied was peripheral blood only, and not thyroid tissue.

Stated time point: newly diagnosed GD, antithyroid drugs for less than 3 months. Making the TCR library involved RNA that had been extracted from PBMCs. Arm-PCR with iRepertoire HTBI primers amplified the CDR3 regions for these TCR beta libraries. TCRdb re-analysed the multiplex PCR reads in MiXCR, keeping a single row per CDR3 protein. The sample has roughly 430,000 distinct CDR3 sequences; 16% are singletons. This sample was also put to use in a study of T cells in Graves' hyperthyroidism and ophthalmopathy.

The material was peripheral blood mononuclear cells (PBMCs), obtained at new diagnosis, from a patient treated with antithyroid drugs. The chain employs TRBV19 and TRBJ1-1; a possible D gene is TRBD1 (6 bases). This clonotype originated in a woman aged 30 to 39 with Graves disease. This CDR3 is CASSIGTATQPEAFF. The CDR3 region has the DNA TGTGCCAGTAGTATAGGGACAGCAACCCAGCCTGAAGCTTTCTTT. Based on the CDR3 plus reference TRBV19 and TRBJ1-1, the full variable domain is DGGITQSPKYLFRKEGQNVTLSCEQNLNHDAMYWYRQDPGQGLRLIYYSQIVNDFQKGDIAEGYSVSREKKESFPLTVTSAQKNPTAFYLCASSIGTATQPEAFFGQGTRLTVV.